This entry describes one T cell receptor beta chain. TCRdb reanalysed the 5' RACE reads using MiXCR and keeps one entry per CDR3 protein. The repertoire includes about 120,000 distinct CDR3 sequences, roughly 13% of them detected once, and approximately 3.8% sits in the top ten. The germline V gene has CDR1 MNHEY and CDR2 SVGAGI. CDR3 length: 15 amino acids. The V gene lost 4 bases and the J gene lost 0 bases, with 10 bases spanning the gap. The data are from a study of early T cells in non-severe SARS-CoV-2 infection. V gene TRBV6-5 combines with J gene TRBJ1-3, with D uncertain. The sample here was whole blood, taken at baseline. This receptor was identified in an adult who was a healthcare worker with PCR-confirmed SARS-CoV-2 infection or an uninfected control (not recorded which). The CDR3 loop is CASSSGRGSGNTIYF. The CDR3 nucleotides read TGTGCCAGCAGTTCCGGACGGGGCTCTGGAAACACCATATATTTT.